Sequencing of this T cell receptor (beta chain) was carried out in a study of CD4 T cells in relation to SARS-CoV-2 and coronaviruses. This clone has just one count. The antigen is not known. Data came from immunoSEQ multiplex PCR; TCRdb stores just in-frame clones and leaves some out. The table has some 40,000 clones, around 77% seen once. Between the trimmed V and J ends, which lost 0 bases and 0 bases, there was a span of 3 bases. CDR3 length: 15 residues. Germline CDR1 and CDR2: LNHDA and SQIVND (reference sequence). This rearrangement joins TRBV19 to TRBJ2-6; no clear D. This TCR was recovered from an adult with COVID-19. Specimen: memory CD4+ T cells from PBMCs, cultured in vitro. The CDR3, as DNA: TGTGCCAGTAGTATAGAAAGCTCTGGGGCCAACGTCCTGACTTTC. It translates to CASSIESSGANVLTF.